Shown below are 14 T cell receptor beta chains from a single sample sequenced in a study of blood T cell repertoires in COVID-19. The repertoire was sequenced with immunoSEQ multiplex PCR; TCRdb's copy has only in-frame clones and lacks some. The sample has some 140,000 clones; approximately 81% are singletons. The sample taken for sequencing was peripheral blood. Source of these receptors: a woman aged 55-70 years with active or convalescent COVID-19.

This chain's CDR3 is CASSSSSGSHNEQFF. CDR3 nucleotide sequence: TGCGCCAGCAGCTCCTCTAGCGGGAGCCACAATGAGCAGTTCTTC. The rearrangement links TRBV5-1 to TRBJ2-1, with TRBD2 matching over 10 bases. CDR3 length: 15 residues. J gave up 5 bases and V 3 bases, and 5 bases lay outside the gene matches. The germline V gene encodes CDR1 SGHRS and CDR2 YFSETQ.

The rearrangement joins TRBV29-1 to TRBJ1-3; D might be TRBD1 (5 bases). CDR1 SQVTM and CDR2 ANQGSEA come from the germline V gene. The CDR3 covers 13 residues. Trimming pared 4 bases from V and 1 base from J, leaving 8 bases between. The DNA of the CDR3 is TGCAGCGTTGCCCAGGGTTCTGGAAACACCATATATTTT. Encoded protein: CSVAQGSGNTIYF.

This chain connects TRBV28 to TRBJ1-4; D gene ambiguous. V dropped 7 bases and J dropped 3 bases, with 9 bases sitting between them. Germline CDR1 and CDR2: MDHEN and SYDVKM. This CDR3 is built from 13 residues. The CDR3 nucleotides read TGTGCCAGCAAGCTGCAGGCTAATGAAAAACTGTTTTTT. It yields the protein CASKLQANEKLFF. The whole variable domain, remainder taken from reference TRBV28 and TRBJ1-4, is DVKVTQSSRYLVKRTGEKVFLECVQDMDHENMFWYRQDPGLGLRLIYFSYDVKMKEKGDIPEGYSVSREKKERFSLILESASTNQTSMYLCASKLQANEKLFFGSGTQLSVL.

The rearrangement uses TRBV6-6 and TRBJ2-3; 13 bases match TRBD2. Germline loops: CDR1 MNHNY, CDR2 SVGAGI (reference sequence). CDR3 size: 16 residues. V lost 5 bases and J lost 9; bases outside the gene matches: 11. The CDR3 protein is CASSPATSGGSTTQYF. The CDR3 DNA sequence: TGTGCCAGCAGTCCGGCGACTAGCGGGGGGAGTACGACGCAGTATTTT.

The chain links TRBV5-4 to TRBJ2-7; 9 nucleotides match TRBD1. With 5 bases clipped from V and 0 bases from J, the junction kept 6 bases outside the gene matches. The germline gives CDR1 SGHNT, CDR2 YYREEE (reference sequence). The CDR3 is 15 amino acids. CDR3 nucleotide sequence: TGTGCCAGCAGTAAAGGACAGGGGAACTCCTACGAGCAGTACGTC. Encoded protein: CASSKGQGNSYEQYV.

The chain links TRBV15 to TRBJ2-5; the D is unclear. Germline loops: CDR1 LNHNV, CDR2 YYDKDF (reference sequence). Trimming took off 0 bases at V and 5 bases at J, with 4 bases between the two ends. The length of the CDR3 is 12 residues. The CDR3 here is CATSRDYETQYF. In DNA form, the CDR3 reads TGTGCCACCAGCAGAGATTATGAGACCCAGTACTTC. Looking up the rest from reference TRBV15 and TRBJ2-5 gives the full variable domain: DAMVIQNPRYQVTQFGKPVTLSCSQTLNHNVMYWYQQKSSQAPKLLFHYYDKDFNNEADTPDNFQSRRPNTSFCFLDIRSPGLGDTAMYLCATSRDYETQYFGPGTRLLVL.

This chain uses TRBV19 with TRBJ2-7; 8 positions agree with TRBD1. CDR1 is LNHDA, CDR2 SQIVND, per germline (reference sequence). The CDR3 has 13 amino acids. V shed 6 bases and J 3 bases; nucleotides not matched to a gene: 4. The CDR3 sequence: CASRQGEDYEQYF. As DNA, the CDR3 is TGTGCCAGTAGACAGGGGGAAGACTACGAGCAGTACTTC.

The chain carries TRBV3-1 (or the pseudogene TRBV3-2) and TRBJ2-3; TRBD2 matches 9 bases. Germline V gene lookup returns CDR1 LGHDT and CDR2 YNNKEL (reference sequence). The CDR3 loop spans 18 amino acids. Trimming cost V 4 bases and J 3 bases; bases outside gene matches: 14. CDR3 protein: CASSPLGGGAGRTDTQYF. Written as DNA, the CDR3 is TGTGCCAGCAGCCCTTTAGGCGGGGGGGCCGGACGAACAGATACGCAGTATTTT.

The J gene is TRBJ1-5, the V gene TRBV28; D is unresolved. Between the trimmed V and J ends, which lost 7 bases and 3 bases, there was a span of 19 bases. Germline V gene data show CDR1 as MDHEN and CDR2 as SYDVKM. This CDR3 is 16 amino acids long. The CDR3 protein is CASIREGGNVNQPQHF. DNA of the CDR3: TGTGCCAGCATCCGTGAGGGAGGGAATGTCAATCAGCCCCAGCATTTT.

The chain has TRBV28 and TRBJ1-5, with D maybe TRBD1 (5 bases). Looked up from germline, CDR1 is MDHEN and CDR2 is SYDVKM. Trimming pared 8 bases from V and 2 bases from J, leaving 16 bases between. The CDR3 runs to 15 residues. CDR3 bases: TGTGCCAGCCTGAACGCCGGGGGTGGCAATCAGCCCCAGCATTTT. This sequence encodes CASLNAGGGNQPQHF.

This chain uses TRBV9 with TRBJ1-2; 10 bases fit TRBD1. The CDR3 consists of 14 residues. Germline CDR1 reads SGDLS; CDR2 reads YYNGEE. V lost 6 bases and J lost 1; bases outside the gene matches: 3. CDR3 in amino acids: CASTGQGVNYGYTF. In nucleotides, the CDR3 is TGTGCCAGCACCGGACAGGGGGTTAACTATGGCTACACCTTC.

This clone came up once. The chain joins TRBV5-1 to TRBJ2-7; D perhaps matches TRBD2 (6 bases). Trimming left V 0 bases short and J 2 bases short, with 21 bases between. Per the germline V gene, CDR1 is SGHRS and CDR2 is YFSETQ. The CDR3 sequence is 18 residues long. CDR3 bases: TGCGCCAGCAGCTTGGCCCCCCGGGAGAAGATGATACCCTACGAGCAGTACTTC. Amino acids: CASSLAPREKMIPYEQYF.

Turning to this clone: This same CDR3 is encoded by further DNA sequences in the sample. This chain connects TRBV18 to TRBJ2-5; D uncertain. The germline V and J ends were trimmed by 1 base and 2 bases, with 5 bases remaining between them. Germline values: CDR1 KGHSH, CDR2 LQKENI. The CDR3 loop spans 13 amino acids. The CDR3 nucleotides read TGTGCCAGCTCACCACGAGGACAAGAGACCCAGTACTTC. Encoded protein: CASSPRGQETQYF.

The chain combines TRBV24-1 with TRBJ2-7; 8 bases align to TRBD2. The CDR3 has 16 amino acids. The J segment lost 0 bases and the V segment lost 3 bases, leaving 6 bases of the junction unmatched. Germline V gives CDR1 KGHDR, CDR2 SFDVKD. CDR3 sequence reads: CATSDPGTSGSYEQYF. In DNA, the CDR3 is TGTGCCACCAGTGATCCCGGAACTAGCGGCTCCTACGAGCAGTACTTC.